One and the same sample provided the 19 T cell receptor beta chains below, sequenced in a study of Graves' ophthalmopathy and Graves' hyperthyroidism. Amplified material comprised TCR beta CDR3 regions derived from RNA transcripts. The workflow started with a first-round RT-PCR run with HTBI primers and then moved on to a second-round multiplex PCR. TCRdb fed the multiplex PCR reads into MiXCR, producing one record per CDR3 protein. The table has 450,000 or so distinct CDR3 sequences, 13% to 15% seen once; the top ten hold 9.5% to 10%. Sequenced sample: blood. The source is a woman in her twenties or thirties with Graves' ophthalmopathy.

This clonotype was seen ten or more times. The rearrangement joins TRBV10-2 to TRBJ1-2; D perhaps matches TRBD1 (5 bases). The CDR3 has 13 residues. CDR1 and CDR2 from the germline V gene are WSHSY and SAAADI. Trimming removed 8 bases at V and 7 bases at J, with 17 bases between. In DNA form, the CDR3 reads TGCGCCAGCGCCGCAGGGACGCTGGGTGGCTACACCTTC. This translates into CASAAGTLGGYTF.

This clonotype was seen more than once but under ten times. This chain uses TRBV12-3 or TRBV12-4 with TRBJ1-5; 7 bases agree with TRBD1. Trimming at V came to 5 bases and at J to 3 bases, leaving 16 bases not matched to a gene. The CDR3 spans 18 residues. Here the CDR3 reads CASSRLQGYTGVNQPQHF. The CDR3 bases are TGTGCCAGCAGTAGACTACAGGGGTATACGGGGGTCAATCAGCCCCAGCATTTT.

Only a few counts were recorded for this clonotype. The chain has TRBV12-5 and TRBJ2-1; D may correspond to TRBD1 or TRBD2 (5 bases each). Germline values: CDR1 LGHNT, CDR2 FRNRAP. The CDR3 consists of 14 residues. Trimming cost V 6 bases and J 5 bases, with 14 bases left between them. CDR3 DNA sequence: TGTGCTAGTGGGCACTACGGGACGCACAATGAGCAGTTCTTC. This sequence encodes CASGHYGTHNEQFF.

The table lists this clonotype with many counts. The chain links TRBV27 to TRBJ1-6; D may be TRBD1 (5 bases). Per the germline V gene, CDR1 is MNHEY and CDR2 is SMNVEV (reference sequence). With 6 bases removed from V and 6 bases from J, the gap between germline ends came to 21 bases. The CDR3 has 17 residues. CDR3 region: CASRSGGGTYVNSPLHF. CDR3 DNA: TGTGCCAGCAGATCGGGCGGGGGTACCTATGTTAATTCACCCCTCCACTTT.

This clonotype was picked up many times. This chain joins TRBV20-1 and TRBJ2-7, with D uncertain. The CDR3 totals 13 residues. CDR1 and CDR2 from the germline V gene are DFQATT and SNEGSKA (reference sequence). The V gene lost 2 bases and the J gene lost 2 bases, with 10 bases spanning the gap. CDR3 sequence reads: CSARSRKTYEQYF. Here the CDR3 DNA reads TGCAGTGCTAGAAGCAGGAAAACCTACGAGCAGTACTTC.

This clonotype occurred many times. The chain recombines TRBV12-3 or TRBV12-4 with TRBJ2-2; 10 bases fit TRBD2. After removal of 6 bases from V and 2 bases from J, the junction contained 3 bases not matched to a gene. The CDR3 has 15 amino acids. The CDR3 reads CASRLAGTNTGELFF. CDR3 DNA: TGTGCCAGCAGACTAGCGGGAACCAACACCGGGGAGCTGTTTTTT.

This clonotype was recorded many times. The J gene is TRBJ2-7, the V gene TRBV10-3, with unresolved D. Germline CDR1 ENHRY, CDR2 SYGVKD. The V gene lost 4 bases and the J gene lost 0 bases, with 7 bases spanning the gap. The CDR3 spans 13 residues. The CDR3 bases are TGTGCCATCAGTGGGCAGAGCTCCTACGAGCAGTACTTC. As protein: CAISGQSSYEQYF.

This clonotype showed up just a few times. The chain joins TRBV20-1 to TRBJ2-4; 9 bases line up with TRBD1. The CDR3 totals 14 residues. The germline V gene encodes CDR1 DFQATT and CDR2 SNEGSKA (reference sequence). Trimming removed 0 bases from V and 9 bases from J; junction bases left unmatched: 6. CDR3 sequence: CSARDGGTGIIQYF. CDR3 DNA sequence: TGCAGTGCTAGAGATGGGGGGACAGGGATCATTCAGTACTTC.

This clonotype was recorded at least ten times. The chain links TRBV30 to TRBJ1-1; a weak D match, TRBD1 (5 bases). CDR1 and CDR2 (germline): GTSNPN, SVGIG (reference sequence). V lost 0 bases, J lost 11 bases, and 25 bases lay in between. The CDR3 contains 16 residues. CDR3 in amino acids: CAWSVRYRDSGPSAFF. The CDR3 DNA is TGTGCCTGGAGTGTAAGGTACCGAGACAGTGGACCTTCGGCTTTCTTT.

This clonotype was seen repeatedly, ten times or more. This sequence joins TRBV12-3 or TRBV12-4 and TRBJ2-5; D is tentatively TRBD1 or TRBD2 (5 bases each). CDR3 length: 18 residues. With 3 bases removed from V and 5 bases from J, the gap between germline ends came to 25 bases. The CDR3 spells CASSFTPPGTLSGETQYF. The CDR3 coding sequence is TGTGCCAGCAGTTTTACCCCCCCAGGGACCCTCTCCGGGGAGACCCAGTACTTC.

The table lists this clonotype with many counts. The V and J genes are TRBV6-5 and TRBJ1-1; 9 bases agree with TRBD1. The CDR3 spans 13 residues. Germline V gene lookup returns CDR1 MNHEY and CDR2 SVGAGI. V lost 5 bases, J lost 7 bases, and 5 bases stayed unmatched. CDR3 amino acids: CASSRGTGSEAFF. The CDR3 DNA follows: TGTGCCAGCAGTCGGGGGACAGGGAGTGAAGCTTTCTTT.

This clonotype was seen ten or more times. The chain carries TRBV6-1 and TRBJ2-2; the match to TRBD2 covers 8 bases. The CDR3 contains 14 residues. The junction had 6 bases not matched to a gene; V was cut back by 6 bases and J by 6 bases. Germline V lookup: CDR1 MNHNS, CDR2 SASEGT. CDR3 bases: TGTGCCAGCAGCATCTCAGCGGGGGCCGGGGAGCTGTTTTTT. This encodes CASSISAGAGELFF.

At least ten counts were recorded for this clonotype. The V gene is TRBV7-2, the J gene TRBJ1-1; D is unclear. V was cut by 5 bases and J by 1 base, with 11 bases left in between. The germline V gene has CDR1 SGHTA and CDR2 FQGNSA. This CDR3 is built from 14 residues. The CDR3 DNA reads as TGTGCCAGCAGCATTAGCAGGTGGAACACTGAAGCTTTCTTT. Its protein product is CASSISRWNTEAFF.

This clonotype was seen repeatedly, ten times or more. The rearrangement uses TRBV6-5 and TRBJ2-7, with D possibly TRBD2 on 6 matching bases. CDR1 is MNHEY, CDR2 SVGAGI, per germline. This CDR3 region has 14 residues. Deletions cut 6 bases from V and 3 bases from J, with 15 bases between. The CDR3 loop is CASRGLLGFYEQYF. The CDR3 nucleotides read TGTGCCAGCAGGGGACTCCTGGGATTCTACGAGCAGTACTTC.

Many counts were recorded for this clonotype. CDR3 region: CASSLLPLTTNQPQHF. CDR3 sequence (DNA): TGTGCCAGCAGTTTACTCCCCCTAACTACCAATCAGCCCCAGCATTTT. The chain is built from TRBV28 and TRBJ1-5; D remains ambiguous. In germline, CDR1 is MDHEN, CDR2 SYDVKM. The CDR3 has 16 amino acids. Between the trimmed V and J ends, which lost 2 bases and 3 bases, there was a span of 14 bases.

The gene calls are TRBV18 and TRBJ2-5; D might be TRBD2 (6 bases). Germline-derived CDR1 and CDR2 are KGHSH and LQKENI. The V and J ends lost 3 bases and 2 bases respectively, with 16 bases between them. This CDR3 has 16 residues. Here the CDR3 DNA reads TGTGCCAGCTCACCCAACTTAGCGGCGGGGCAAGAGACCCAGTACTTC. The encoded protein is CASSPNLAAGQETQYF. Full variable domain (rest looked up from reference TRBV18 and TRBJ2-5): NAGVMQNPRHLVRRRGQEARLRCSPMKGHSHVYWYRQLPEEGLKFMVYLQKENIIDESGMPKERFSAEFPKEGPSILRIQQVVRGDSAAYFCASSPNLAAGQETQYFGPGTRLLVL.

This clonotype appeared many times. CDR3 sequence: CASSLSRGSVYTGELFF. In nucleotides, the CDR3 is TGTGCCAGCAGTTTATCTCGGGGATCGGTTTATACCGGGGAGCTGTTTTTT. The chain is built from TRBV27 and TRBJ2-2; D possibly corresponds to TRBD2 (5 bases). Germline CDR1 reads MNHEY; CDR2 reads SMNVEV (reference sequence). V was shortened by 0 bases and J by 5 bases, with 16 bases between the two germline ends. The CDR3 extends over 17 amino acids.

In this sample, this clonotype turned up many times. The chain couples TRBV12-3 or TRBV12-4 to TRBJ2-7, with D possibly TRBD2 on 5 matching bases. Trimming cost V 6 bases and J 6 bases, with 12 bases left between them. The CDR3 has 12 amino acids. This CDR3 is CASSPDYREQYF. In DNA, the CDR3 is TGTGCCAGCAGCCCTGACTATCGCGAGCAGTACTTC.

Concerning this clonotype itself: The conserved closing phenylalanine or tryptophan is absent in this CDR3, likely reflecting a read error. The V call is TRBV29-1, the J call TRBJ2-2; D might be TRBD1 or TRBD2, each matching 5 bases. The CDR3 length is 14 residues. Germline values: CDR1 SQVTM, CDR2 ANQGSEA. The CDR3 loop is CSVEDIWGTGELFL. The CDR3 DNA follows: TGTAGCGTTGAAGATATATGGGGGACCGGGGAGCTGTTTCTT.